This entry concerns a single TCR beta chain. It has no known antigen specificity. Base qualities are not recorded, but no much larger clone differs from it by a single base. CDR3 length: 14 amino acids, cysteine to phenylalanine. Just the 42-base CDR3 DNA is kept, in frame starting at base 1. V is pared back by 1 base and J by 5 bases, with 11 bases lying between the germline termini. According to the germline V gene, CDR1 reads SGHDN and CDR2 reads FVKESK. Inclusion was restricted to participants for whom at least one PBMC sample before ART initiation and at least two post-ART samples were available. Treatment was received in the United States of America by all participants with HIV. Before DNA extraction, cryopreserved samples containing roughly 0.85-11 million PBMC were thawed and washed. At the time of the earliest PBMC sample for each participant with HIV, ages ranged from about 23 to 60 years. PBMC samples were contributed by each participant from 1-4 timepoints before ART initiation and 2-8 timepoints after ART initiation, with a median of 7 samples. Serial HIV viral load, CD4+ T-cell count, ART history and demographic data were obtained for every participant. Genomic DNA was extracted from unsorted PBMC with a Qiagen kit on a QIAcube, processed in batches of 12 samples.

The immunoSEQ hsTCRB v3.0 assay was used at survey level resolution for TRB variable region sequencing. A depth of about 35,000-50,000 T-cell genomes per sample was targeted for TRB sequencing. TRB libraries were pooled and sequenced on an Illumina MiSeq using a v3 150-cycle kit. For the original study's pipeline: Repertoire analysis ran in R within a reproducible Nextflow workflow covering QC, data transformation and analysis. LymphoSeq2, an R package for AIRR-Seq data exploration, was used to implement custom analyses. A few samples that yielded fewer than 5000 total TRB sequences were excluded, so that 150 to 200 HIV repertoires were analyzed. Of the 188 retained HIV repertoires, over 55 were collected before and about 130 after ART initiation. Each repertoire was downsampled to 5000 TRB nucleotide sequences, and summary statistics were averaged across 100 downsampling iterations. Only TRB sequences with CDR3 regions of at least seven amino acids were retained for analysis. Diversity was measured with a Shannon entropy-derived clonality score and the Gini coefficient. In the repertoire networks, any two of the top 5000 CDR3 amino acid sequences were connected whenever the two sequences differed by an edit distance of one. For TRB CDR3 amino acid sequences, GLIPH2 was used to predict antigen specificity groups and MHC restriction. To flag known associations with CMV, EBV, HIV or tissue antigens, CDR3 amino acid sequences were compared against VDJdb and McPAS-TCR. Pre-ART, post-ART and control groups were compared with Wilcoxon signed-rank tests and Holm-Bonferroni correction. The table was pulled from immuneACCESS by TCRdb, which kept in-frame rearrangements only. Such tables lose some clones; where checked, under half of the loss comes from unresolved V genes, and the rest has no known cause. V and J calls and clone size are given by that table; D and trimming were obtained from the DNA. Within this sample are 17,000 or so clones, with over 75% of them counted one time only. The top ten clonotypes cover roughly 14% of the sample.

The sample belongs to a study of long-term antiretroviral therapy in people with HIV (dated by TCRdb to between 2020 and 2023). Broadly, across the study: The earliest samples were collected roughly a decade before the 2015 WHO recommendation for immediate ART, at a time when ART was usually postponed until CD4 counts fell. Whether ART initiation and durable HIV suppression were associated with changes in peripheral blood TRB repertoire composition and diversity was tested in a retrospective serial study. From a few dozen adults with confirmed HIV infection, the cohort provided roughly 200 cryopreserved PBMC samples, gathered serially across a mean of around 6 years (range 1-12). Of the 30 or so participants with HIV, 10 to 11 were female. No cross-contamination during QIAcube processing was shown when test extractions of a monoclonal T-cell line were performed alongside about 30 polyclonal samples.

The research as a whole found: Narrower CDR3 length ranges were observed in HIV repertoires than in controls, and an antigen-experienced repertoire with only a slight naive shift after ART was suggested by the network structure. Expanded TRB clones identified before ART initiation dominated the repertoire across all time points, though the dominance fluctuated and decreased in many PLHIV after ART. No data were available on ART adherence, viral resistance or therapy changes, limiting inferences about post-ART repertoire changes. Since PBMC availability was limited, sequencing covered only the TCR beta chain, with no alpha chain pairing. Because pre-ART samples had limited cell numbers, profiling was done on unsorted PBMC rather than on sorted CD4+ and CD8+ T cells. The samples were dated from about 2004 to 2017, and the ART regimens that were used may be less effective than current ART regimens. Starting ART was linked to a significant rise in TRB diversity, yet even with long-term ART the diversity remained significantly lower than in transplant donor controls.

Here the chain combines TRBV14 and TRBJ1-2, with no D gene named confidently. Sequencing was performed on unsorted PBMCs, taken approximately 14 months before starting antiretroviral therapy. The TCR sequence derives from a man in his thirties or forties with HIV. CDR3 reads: CASSQVTTGYGYTF. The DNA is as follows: TGTGCCAGCAGCCAAGTCACTACGGGTTATGGCTACACCTTC. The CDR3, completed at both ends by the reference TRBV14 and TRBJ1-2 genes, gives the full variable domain EAGVTQFPSHSVIEKGQTVTLRCDPISGHDNLYWYRRVMGKEIKFLLHFVKESKQDESGMPNNRFLAERTGGTYSTLKVQPAELEDSGVYFCASSQVTTGYGYTFGSGTRLTVV.